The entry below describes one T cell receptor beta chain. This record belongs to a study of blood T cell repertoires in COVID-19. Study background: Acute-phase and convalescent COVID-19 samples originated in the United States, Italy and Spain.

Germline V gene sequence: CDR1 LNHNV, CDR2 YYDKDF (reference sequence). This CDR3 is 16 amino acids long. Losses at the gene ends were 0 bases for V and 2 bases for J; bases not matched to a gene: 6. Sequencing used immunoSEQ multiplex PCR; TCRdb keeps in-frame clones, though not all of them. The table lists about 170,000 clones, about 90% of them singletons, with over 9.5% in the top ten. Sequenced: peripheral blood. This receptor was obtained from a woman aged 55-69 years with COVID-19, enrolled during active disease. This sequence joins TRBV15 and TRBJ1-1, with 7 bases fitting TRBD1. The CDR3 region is CATSRDRPGGNTEAFF. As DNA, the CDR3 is TGTGCCACCAGCAGAGATAGGCCAGGGGGAAACACTGAAGCTTTCTTT.